This T cell receptor (beta chain) originates from a study of T cells in localized non-small cell lung cancer. The repertoire was sequenced with immunoSEQ multiplex PCR; TCRdb's copy has only in-frame clones and lacks some. The sample holds about 31,000 clones; approximately 86% are singletons and the top ten take around 4%. The CDR3 totals 16 residues. Trimming shortened V by 0 bases and J by 0 bases, and 9 bases separated the two germline ends. The V gene's germline CDR1 is SGHRS and CDR2 YFSETQ. The chain links TRBV5-1 to TRBJ2-2; no firm D call. Here the sequenced sample was peripheral blood mononuclear cells, taken before any cancer treatment. The clonotype was recovered from a woman aged 35 to 70 with stage III lung adenocarcinoma. Here the CDR3 reads CASSLDAGANTGELFF. CDR3 coding DNA: TGCGCCAGCAGCTTGGACGCAGGAGCGAACACCGGGGAGCTGTTTTTT.